A single sample is the source of the 30 T cell receptor beta chains below, sequenced in a study of T cell repertoires in ileal Crohn's disease. Method: immunoSEQ multiplex PCR; TCRdb's copy keeps in-frame clones and lacks some. The data show about 8,200 clones, roughly 96% seen once. The sequencing sample was made of ileal tissue. The source of these receptors is an adult with Crohn's disease.

The rearrangement uses TRBV5-6 and TRBJ1-5; TRBD1 matches 10 bases. V lost 1 base and J lost 2; bases outside the gene matches: 6. CDR3 length: 17 residues. The germline V gene encodes CDR1 SGHDT and CDR2 YYEEEE. Written as DNA, the CDR3 is TGTGCCAGCAGCTTGAGAGGGACAGGGGCTGGCAATCAGCCCCAGCATTTT. It codes for CASSLRGTGAGNQPQHF. Looking up the rest from reference TRBV5-6 and TRBJ1-5 gives the full variable domain: DAGVTQSPTHLIKTRGQQVTLRCSPKSGHDTVSWYQQALGQGPQFIFQYYEEEERQRGNFPDRFSGHQFPNYSSELNVNALLLGDSALYLCASSLRGTGAGNQPQHFGDGTRLSIL.

The rearrangement joins TRBV5-6 to TRBJ1-2; 7 nucleotides match TRBD1. CDR3 length: 15 amino acids. V gave up 0 bases and J gave up 6 bases; unmatched junction bases: 8. Per the germline V gene, CDR1 is SGHDT and CDR2 is YYEEEE. The CDR3 DNA reads TGTGCCAGCAGCTTGGGTAGGGGGCGCATCGATGGCTACACCTTC. Translation gives CASSLGRGRIDGYTF.

The chain joins TRBV5-8 to TRBJ1-2, with 9 positions matching TRBD1. The CDR3 runs to 15 residues. The V and J ends lost 1 base and 5 bases, in that order; junction bases with no gene match: 6. CDR1 and CDR2 from the germline V gene are SGHTS and YDEGEE. The CDR3, as DNA: TGTGCCAGCAGCTTGAGGGGGACAGGGATATATGGCTACACCTTC. Its translation: CASSLRGTGIYGYTF.

This chain uses TRBV6-1 with TRBJ2-1, with 9 positions matching TRBD1. Per germline, CDR1 MNHNS and CDR2 SASEGT. V was clipped by 6 bases and J by 3 bases; unmatched bases: 3. The CDR3 contains 14 residues. The CDR3 spells CASRKGQGYNEQFF. The CDR3 region has the DNA TGTGCCAGCAGGAAGGGACAGGGCTACAATGAGCAGTTCTTC.

The V gene is TRBV2, the J gene TRBJ1-6, with D possibly matching TRBD1 (5 bases). Trimming took off 6 bases at V and 0 bases at J, with 9 bases between the two ends. The CDR3 has 15 residues. CDR1 and CDR2 (germline): SNHLY, FYNNEI. The CDR3 DNA sequence: TGTGCCAGCAGACAGGTCGGCTCCTATAATTCACCCCTCCACTTT. Its protein is CASRQVGSYNSPLHF.

This sequence joins TRBV7-2 and TRBJ2-5, with D possibly being TRBD1 (6 bases). Trimming removed 7 bases at V and 3 bases at J, with 18 bases between. Germline-derived CDR1 and CDR2 are SGHTA and FQGNSA. This CDR3 has 15 amino acids. CDR3 nucleotide sequence: TGTGCCAGCACTCTTACAGGGAGATGGGAAGAGACCCAGTACTTC. It specifies CASTLTGRWEETQYF.

The chain combines TRBV6-5 with TRBJ2-2; the match to TRBD2 covers 9 bases. This CDR3 region has 16 residues. The V gene's germline CDR1 is MNHEY and CDR2 SVGAGI. V lost 4 bases and J lost 4; bases outside the gene matches: 7. The CDR3 loop is CASSFGRGGVTGELFF. CDR3 sequence (DNA): TGTGCCAGCAGTTTTGGGCGGGGGGGGGTCACCGGGGAGCTGTTTTTT.

The J gene is TRBJ1-4, the V gene TRBV21-1; TRBD1, the table's D call, lacks a check against the DNA. TRBV21-1 corresponds to a pseudogene. The CDR3 extends over 15 amino acids. Here the CDR3 DNA reads TGTGCCAGCAGCAAAGTCTTACCCAGAAACGAAAAACTGTTTTTT. This sequence encodes CASSKVLPRNEKLFF.

The rearrangement joins TRBV29-1 to TRBJ2-1; tentatively, D is TRBD2 (7 bases). The germline V gene encodes CDR1 SQVTM and CDR2 ANQGSEA. CDR3 length equals 14 residues. Trimming left V 3 bases short and J 1 base short, with 10 bases between. The CDR3 loop reads CSVERGRSYNEQFF. DNA of the CDR3: TGCAGCGTTGAGCGGGGGCGATCCTACAATGAGCAGTTCTTC.

The V and J genes are TRBV7-6 and TRBJ2-7; 9 bases align to TRBD1. The germline V gene encodes CDR1 SGHVS and CDR2 FNYEAQ. V dropped 1 base and J dropped 2; count of bases not matched to a gene: 0. The CDR3 contains 14 residues. The CDR3 DNA reads as TGTGCCAGCAGCTTAGACAGGGGGCCCTACGAGCAGTACTTC. Residues: CASSLDRGPYEQYF.

This clone has more than one count but fewer than ten. The chain links TRBV6-1 to TRBJ2-7; weak D call: TRBD1 (8 bases). Germline CDR1 MNHNS, CDR2 SASEGT. The CDR3 runs to 16 residues. Trimming cost V 4 bases and J 0 bases, with 16 bases left between them. The CDR3 protein is CASSGEQGGISYEQYV. The DNA for the CDR3 is TGTGCCAGCAGTGGGGAACAGGGGGGGATCTCCTACGAGCAGTACGTC.

V and J are TRBV7-7 and TRBJ2-7; D gene uncertain. This CDR3 spans 13 amino acids. Germline CDR1 and CDR2: SSHAT and FNYEAQ (reference sequence). V gave up 1 base and J gave up 6 bases, with 10 bases separating them. The DNA for the CDR3 is TGTGCCAGCAGCTTAGGACAAATGTCCGAGCAGTACTTC. Its protein product is CASSLGQMSEQYF.

The chain is built from TRBV6-1 and TRBJ1-2; 11 bases are shared with TRBD1. CDR1 is MNHNS and CDR2 is SASEGT in the germline V gene. The CDR3 runs to 14 residues. V lost 8 bases, J lost 7 bases, and 9 bases stayed unmatched. The CDR3 loop is CASGEIGTGGGYTF. The DNA of the CDR3 is TGTGCCAGCGGAGAAATCGGGACAGGGGGTGGCTACACCTTC.

The chain combines TRBV7-2 with TRBJ1-6; 7 nucleotides line up with TRBD1. Germline lookup yields CDR1 SGHTA and CDR2 FQGNSA. V was clipped by 6 bases and J by 13 bases; unmatched bases: 15. CDR3 length: 15 residues. DNA for the CDR3: TGTGCCAGCAGACCGCGGACAGGATATTGGGTCCCCCTCCACTTT. The encoded protein is CASRPRTGYWVPLHF. Combining the CDR3 with reference TRBV7-2 and TRBJ1-6 gives the whole variable domain GAGVSQSPSNKVTEKGKDVELRCDPISGHTALYWYRQSLGQGLEFLIYFQGNSAPDKSGLPSDRFSAERTGGSVSTLTIQRTQQEDSAVYLCASRPRTGYWVPLHFGNGTRLTVT.

The chain combines TRBV5-1 with TRBJ1-1; possible D gene TRBD1, 5 bases. V lost 2 bases, J lost 3 bases, and 8 bases lay in between. Germline lookup yields CDR1 SGHRS and CDR2 YFSETQ. The CDR3 has 13 residues. The CDR3 region has the DNA TGCGCCAGCAGCTTAGACAGCTACACTGAAGCTTTCTTT. Encoded protein: CASSLDSYTEAFF.

The chain combines TRBV7-6 with TRBJ2-1, with a weak D call TRBD1 (6 bases). CDR1 and CDR2 from the germline V gene are SGHVS and FNYEAQ. The length of the CDR3 is 15 residues. V was shortened by 1 base and J by 2 bases, with 9 bases between the two germline ends. The CDR3 region has the DNA TGTGCCAGCAGCTTAGGCAGGGGACCCTACAATGAGCAGTTCTTC. This sequence encodes CASSLGRGPYNEQFF. Using reference TRBV7-6 and TRBJ2-1 for the parts outside the CDR3, the full variable domain is GAGVSQSPRYKVTKRGQDVALRCDPISGHVSLYWYRQALGQGPEFLTYFNYEAQQDKSGLPNDRFSAERPEGSISTLTIQRTEQRDSAMYRCASSLGRGPYNEQFFGPGTRLTVL.

The chain is built from TRBV28 and TRBJ2-3, with 9 bases lining up with TRBD2. Germline lookup yields CDR1 MDHEN and CDR2 SYDVKM. The length of the CDR3 is 16 residues. V lost 6 bases, J lost 2 bases, and 9 bases stayed unmatched. CDR3 in amino acids: CASSTSGGTPTDTQYF. CDR3 nucleotide sequence: TGTGCCAGCAGCACAAGCGGGGGGACTCCCACAGATACGCAGTATTTT.

The V and J genes are TRBV10-3 and TRBJ1-2; TRBD1 aligns across 11 bases. The CDR3 runs 14 residues. Germline trimming cut 2 bases from V and 8 bases from J; bases unmatched to any gene: 4. Germline assignment: CDR1 ENHRY and CDR2 SYGVKD. CDR3 region: CAISEGQGAGGYTF. DNA of the CDR3: TGTGCCATCAGTGAGGGACAGGGGGCAGGGGGCTACACCTTC.

The V and J genes are TRBV18 and TRBJ1-1; the D is unclear. Trimming cost V 4 bases and J 0 bases, with 6 bases left between them. This CDR3 is built from 13 residues. CDR1 KGHSH and CDR2 LQKENI come from the germline V gene. The CDR3: CASSLGLNTEAFF. DNA for the CDR3: TGTGCCAGCTCACTTGGCTTGAACACTGAAGCTTTCTTT.

The chain has TRBV2 and TRBJ1-6; maybe TRBD1 (5 bases). With 4 bases removed from V and 4 bases from J, the gap between germline ends came to 8 bases. Germline CDR1 is SNHLY and CDR2 is FYNNEI. This CDR3 spans 14 amino acids. The CDR3 coding sequence is TGTGCCAGCAGTGTTGGGGGGTATAATTCACCCCTCCACTTT. Residues: CASSVGGYNSPLHF.

The CDR3 DNA reads as TGTGCCAGCAGCCAGGGACAGGGAAGGTGGCAGCCCCAGCATTTT. Protein sequence: CASSQGQGRWQPQHF. The rearrangement uses TRBV4-2 and TRBJ1-5, with 9 nucleotides matching TRBD1. Trimming cost V 3 bases and J 7 bases; bases outside gene matches: 7. The CDR3 spans 15 residues. Germline CDR1 reads LGHNA; CDR2 reads YNFKEQ.

This clone came up once. The rearrangement joins TRBV9 to TRBJ2-5, with D possibly matching TRBD2 (5 bases). CDR1 and CDR2 (germline): SGDLS, YYNGEE. V was clipped by 3 bases and J by 1 base, with 13 bases between them. The CDR3 extends over 15 amino acids. The chain's CDR3 is CASSEGTSGQETQYF. DNA of the CDR3: TGTGCCAGCAGCGAGGGAACTAGTGGCCAAGAGACCCAGTACTTC. The variable domain in full, completed from reference TRBV9 and TRBJ2-5, reads DSGVTQTPKHLITATGQRVTLRCSPRSGDLSVYWYQQSLDQGLQFLIQYYNGEERAKGNILERFSAQQFPDLHSELNLSSLELGDSALYFCASSEGTSGQETQYFGPGTRLLVL.

The rearrangement joins TRBV7-2 to TRBJ1-1, with a weak D call TRBD1 (5 bases). Germline CDR1 is SGHTA and CDR2 is FQGNSA. The CDR3 is 13 residues long. Trimming pared 5 bases from V and 4 bases from J, leaving 11 bases between. The CDR3 here is CASSMTVGTEAFF. CDR3 nucleotide sequence: TGTGCCAGCAGCATGACAGTGGGCACTGAAGCTTTCTTT.

The chain has TRBV10-3 and TRBJ2-3; 10 nucleotides agree with TRBD2. The germline V gene encodes CDR1 ENHRY and CDR2 SYGVKD. After removal of 10 bases from V and 6 bases from J, the junction contained 7 bases not matched to a gene. This CDR3 comprises 13 residues. The CDR3 is CASQRGGADTQYF. The CDR3 coding sequence is TGTGCCAGCCAGCGGGGGGGCGCGGATACGCAGTATTTT.

This rearrangement joins TRBV6-1 to TRBJ1-6, with D hard to call. There are 15 residues in the CDR3. V lost 7 bases, J lost 3 bases, and 13 bases lay in between. Germline V gene lookup returns CDR1 MNHNS and CDR2 SASEGT. This CDR3 is CASNREGNYNSPLHF. CDR3 DNA sequence: TGTGCCAGCAATCGAGAGGGAAACTATAATTCACCCCTCCACTTT.

This sequence joins TRBV21-1 and TRBJ1-6. TRBV21-1 is designated a pseudogene. This CDR3 has 19 amino acids. CDR3 amino acids: CASSKGKGEGGLHNSPLHF. CDR3 nucleotide sequence: TGTGCCAGCAGCAAAGGGAAGGGGGAGGGGGGCCTACATAATTCACCCCTCCACTTT.

The V and J genes are TRBV5-3 and TRBJ2-7; 10 bases agree with TRBD1. TRBV5-3 is an ORF, with its function uncertain. With V trimmed by 4 bases and J by 4 bases, 5 bases remained unmatched. CDR3 length equals 14 residues. CDR3 sequence reads: CARSNPGQGYEQYV. DNA for the CDR3: TGTGCCAGAAGCAACCCGGGACAGGGGTACGAGCAGTACGTC.

This rearrangement joins TRBV30 to TRBJ1-1, with D perhaps matching TRBD1 (6 bases). This CDR3 has 12 amino acids. The germline V gene encodes CDR1 GTSNPN and CDR2 SVGIG (reference sequence). The V end was cut by 8 bases, the J end by 8 bases, with 18 bases between. CDR3 residues: CAREVQGQEAFF. The CDR3 DNA reads TGTGCCCGGGAAGTACAGGGCCAAGAAGCTTTCTTT.

The rearrangement joins TRBV28 to TRBJ2-3; TRBD2 matches 12 bases. This CDR3 is built from 16 residues. Germline loops: CDR1 MDHEN, CDR2 SYDVKM. V dropped 5 bases and J dropped 7; count of bases not matched to a gene: 10. The CDR3 loop reads CASSANLAGGRNTQYF. CDR3 in DNA: TGTGCCAGCAGTGCGAACCTAGCGGGGGGGCGAAATACGCAGTATTTT.

The chain joins TRBV4-1 to TRBJ1-5; no clear D. The germline V gene encodes CDR1 MGHRA and CDR2 YSYEKL. The V gene lost 4 bases and the J gene lost 2 bases, with 12 bases spanning the gap. The CDR3 has 15 amino acids. CDR3 bases: TGCGCCAGCAGCCGGGGAGGAGTTGGCAATCAGCCCCAGCATTTT. Protein product: CASSRGGVGNQPQHF.